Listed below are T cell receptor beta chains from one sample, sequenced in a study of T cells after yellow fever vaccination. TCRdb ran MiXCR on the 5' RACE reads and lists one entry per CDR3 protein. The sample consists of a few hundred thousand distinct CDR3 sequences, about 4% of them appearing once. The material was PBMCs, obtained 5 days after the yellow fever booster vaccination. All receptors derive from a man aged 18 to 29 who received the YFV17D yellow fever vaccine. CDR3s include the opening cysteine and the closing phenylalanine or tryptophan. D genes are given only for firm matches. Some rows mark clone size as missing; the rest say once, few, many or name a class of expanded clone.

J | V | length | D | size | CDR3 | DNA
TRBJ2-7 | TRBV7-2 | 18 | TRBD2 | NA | CASSRPGTSGGKSYEQYF | TGTGCCAGCAGCCGACCGGGGACTAGCGGGGGGAAATCCTACGAGCAGTACTTC
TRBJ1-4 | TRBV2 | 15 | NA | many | CASTPQGGENEKLFF | TGTGCCAGCACCCCCCAGGGCGGTGAGAATGAAAAACTGTTTTTT
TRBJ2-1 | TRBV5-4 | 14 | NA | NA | CASSTREFGGEQFF | TGTGCCAGCAGCACCCGCGAGTTCGGAGGGGAGCAGTTCTTC
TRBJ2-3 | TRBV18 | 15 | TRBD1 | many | CASSQSQGDTDTQYF | TGTGCCAGCTCACAGTCGCAGGGGGACACAGATACGCAGTATTTT
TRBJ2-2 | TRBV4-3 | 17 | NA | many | CASSQDIRAANTGELFF | TGCGCCAGCAGCCAAGATATACGGGCAGCGAACACCGGGGAGCTGTTTTTT
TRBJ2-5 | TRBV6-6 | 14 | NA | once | CASSGGGAGETQYF | TGTGCCAGCAGCGGCGGAGGGGCCGGAGAGACCCAGTACTTC
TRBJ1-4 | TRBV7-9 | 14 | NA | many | CASTTQGWDEKLFF | TGTGCCAGCACAACCCAAGGGTGGGATGAAAAACTGTTTTTT
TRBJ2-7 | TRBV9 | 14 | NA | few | CASSVGTNSYEQYF | TGTGCCAGCAGCGTAGGGACTAACTCCTACGAGCAGTACTTC
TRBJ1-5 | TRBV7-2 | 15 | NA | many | CASSRGPRGNQPQHF | TGTGCCAGCAGCCGGGGGCCCCGGGGCAATCAGCCCCAGCATTTT
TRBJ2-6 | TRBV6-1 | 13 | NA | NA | CASSEAQGNVLTF | TGTGCCAGCAGTGAAGCGCAGGGTAACGTCCTGACTTTC
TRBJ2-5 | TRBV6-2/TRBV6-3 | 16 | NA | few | CASSYDEIGARETQYF | TGTGCCAGCAGTTACGACGAGATCGGTGCCAGGGAGACCCAGTACTTC
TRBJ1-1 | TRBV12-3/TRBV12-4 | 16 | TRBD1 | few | CASSSPGTGGWTEAFF | TGTGCCAGCAGTTCTCCCGGGACAGGGGGCTGGACTGAAGCTTTCTTT
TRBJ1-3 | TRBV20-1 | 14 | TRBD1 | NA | CSATHRGPGNTIYF | TGCAGTGCTACCCACAGGGGGCCTGGAAACACCATATATTTT
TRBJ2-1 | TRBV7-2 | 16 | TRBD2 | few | CASSSDSGGAYNEQFF | TGTGCCAGCAGCTCAGACAGCGGGGGGGCCTACAATGAGCAGTTCTTC
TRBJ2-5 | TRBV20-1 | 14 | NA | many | CSARDSATQETQYF | TGCAGTGCTAGAGATAGCGCTACCCAAGAGACCCAGTACTTC
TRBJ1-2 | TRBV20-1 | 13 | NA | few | CSVDMNQNYGYTF | TGCAGTGTCGATATGAATCAGAACTATGGCTACACCTTC
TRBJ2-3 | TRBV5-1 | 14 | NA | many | CASSFGSPTDTQYF | TGCGCCAGCAGCTTCGGTAGCCCCACAGATACGCAGTATTTT
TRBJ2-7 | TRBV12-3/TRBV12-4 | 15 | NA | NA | CASTMAGAKVEEQYF | TGTGCCAGCACCATGGCGGGTGCGAAGGTTGAAGAGCAGTACTTC
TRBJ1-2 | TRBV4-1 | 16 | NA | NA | CASSQDPGTGVYGYTF | TGCGCCAGCAGCCAAGATCCCGGGACTGGGGTCTATGGCTACACCTTC
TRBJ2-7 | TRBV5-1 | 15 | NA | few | CASSLTSGAPYEQYF | TGCGCCAGCAGCTTGACGTCAGGGGCCCCCTACGAGCAGTACTTC
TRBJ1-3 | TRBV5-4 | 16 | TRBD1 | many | CASSYRTGSSGNTIYF | TGTGCCAGCAGCTACCGGACAGGGTCATCTGGAAACACCATATATTTT
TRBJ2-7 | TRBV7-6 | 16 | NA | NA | CASSLYGGTSSYEQYF | TGTGCCAGCAGCTTATATGGGGGGACGAGCTCCTACGAGCAGTACTTC
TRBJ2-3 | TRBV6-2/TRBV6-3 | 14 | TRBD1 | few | CASSYDRGRDTQYF | TGTGCCAGCAGTTACGACAGGGGGCGAGATACGCAGTATTTT
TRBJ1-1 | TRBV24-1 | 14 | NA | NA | CATSDPGRNTEAFF | TGTGCCACCAGTGACCCGGGCCGAAACACTGAAGCTTTCTTT
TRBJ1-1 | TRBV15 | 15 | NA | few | CATSNRVSMNTEAFF | TGTGCCACCAGTAACAGAGTAAGCATGAACACTGAAGCTTTCTTT
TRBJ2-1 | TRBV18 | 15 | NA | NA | CASSPPWPGAGEQFF | TGTGCCAGCTCACCACCGTGGCCAGGGGCCGGTGAGCAGTTCTTC
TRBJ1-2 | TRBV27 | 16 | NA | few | CASSTLLSRYKAGYTF | TGTGCCAGCAGTACCCTGCTCTCACGGTACAAAGCTGGCTACACCTTC
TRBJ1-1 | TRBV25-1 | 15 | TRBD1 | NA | CASSESGGGNTEAFF | TGTGCCAGCAGTGAATCAGGGGGAGGGAACACTGAAGCTTTCTTT
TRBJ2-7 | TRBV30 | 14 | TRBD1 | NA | CAWSGTVLSYEQYF | TGTGCCTGGAGCGGGACAGTCCTCTCCTACGAGCAGTACTTC